A single sample gave rise to the 2 T cell receptor beta chains below, sequenced in a study of Ad26.COV2.S vaccination and SARS-CoV-2 variants (TCRdb year 2021). Interpreted using the paper, the treatment or condition label stands for: about 20 received Ad26.COV2.S at low or high dose, single or two shots; roughly five received placebo; per-sample allocation not given. For vaccine and placebo recipients, repertoires were sequenced using samples collected on day 63 after the first injection. Libraries were made using the immunoSEQ multiplex PCR assay. In its TCRdb copy, this immuneACCESS table keeps in-frame sequences only and misses some clones. Where compared with another copy, unresolved V genes explain less than half of these, and the others have no known cause. Across this sample there are under 250,000 clones, with about 83% seen only once. The ten top clones hold less than 3.5% of the sample.

This sample comprised peripheral blood, obtained in a trial of Ad26.COV2.S vaccine versus placebo. The receptors here all came from a person between 18 and 59 years old who received the Ad26.COV2.S COVID-19 vaccine or a placebo.

This chain joins TRBV9 and TRBJ1-6, with 8 bases aligning to TRBD1. V shed 2 bases and J 6 bases; nucleotides not matched to a gene: 1. The CDR3 has 14 residues. From germline, CDR1 is SGDLS and CDR2 YYNGEE. CDR3 protein: CASSVGQANSPLHF. The CDR3 DNA reads TGTGCCAGCAGCGTGGGACAGGCTAATTCACCCCTCCACTTT.

The chain couples TRBV14 to TRBJ1-3; possibly TRBD1 for D (6 bases). Germline-derived CDR1 and CDR2 are SGHDN and FVKESK. V lost 1 base, J lost 2 bases, and 9 bases lay in between. The CDR3 runs to 15 residues. DNA for the CDR3: TGTGCCAGCAGCCAAGTTAACAGGGCTGGAAACACCATATATTTT. Translated, it gives CASSQVNRAGNTIYF.